This record concerns one T cell receptor (beta chain) sequence. The antigen is unknown. The data stem from a study of cytomegalovirus exposure and HLA in healthy donors. Regarding the study as a whole: The finding came from a later analysis; first-cohort TCR clusters tended to co-occur in the roughly 120 validation repertoires. In vitro checks showed that three CMV-associated chains really do target CMV antigens.

The CDR3 spans 16 residues. Among the roughly 120 subjects of the validation cohort, separate from the roughly 730-subject first cohort, were the donors. Sequenced by immunoSEQ multiplex PCR; TCRdb stores in-frame clones only, minus some. The table records 150,000 to 200,000 clones, roughly 84% of them present only once. The TCR sequence derives from a man aged 18 to 30 in good health and CMV-seropositive. Source material: PBMCs. The gene calls are TRBV21-1 and TRBJ2-7; the listed D gene, TRBD1, was not tested against the DNA. TRBV21-1 is flagged as a pseudogene. The CDR3 sequence: CASTGQGNCGFYEQYF. The CDR3 bases are TGTGCCAGCACGGGACAGGGGAATTGTGGGTTCTACGAGCAGTACTTC.